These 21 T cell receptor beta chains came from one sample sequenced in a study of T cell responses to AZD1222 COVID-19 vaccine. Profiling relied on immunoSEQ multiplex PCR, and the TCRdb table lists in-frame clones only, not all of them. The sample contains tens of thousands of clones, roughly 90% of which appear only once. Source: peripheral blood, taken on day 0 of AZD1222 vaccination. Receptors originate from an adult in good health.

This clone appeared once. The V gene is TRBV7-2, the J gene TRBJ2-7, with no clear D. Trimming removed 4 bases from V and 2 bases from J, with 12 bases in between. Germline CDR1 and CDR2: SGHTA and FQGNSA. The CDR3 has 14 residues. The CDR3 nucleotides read TGTGCCAGCAGCTCTCAGCCTGGAGCCTACGAGCAGTACTTC. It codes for CASSSQPGAYEQYF.

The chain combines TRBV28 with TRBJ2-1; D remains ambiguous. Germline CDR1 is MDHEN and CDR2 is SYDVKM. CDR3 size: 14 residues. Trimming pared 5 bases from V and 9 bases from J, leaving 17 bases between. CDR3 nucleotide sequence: TGTGCCAGCAGTGGACCCCTTGGGGTAGGTGAGCAGTTCTTC. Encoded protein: CASSGPLGVGEQFF.

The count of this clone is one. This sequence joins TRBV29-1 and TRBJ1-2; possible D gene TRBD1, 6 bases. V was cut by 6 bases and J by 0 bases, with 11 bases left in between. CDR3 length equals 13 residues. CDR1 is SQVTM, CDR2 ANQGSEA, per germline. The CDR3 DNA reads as TGCAGCGTACATCGGACAGCTAACTATGGCTACACCTTC. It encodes CSVHRTANYGYTF.

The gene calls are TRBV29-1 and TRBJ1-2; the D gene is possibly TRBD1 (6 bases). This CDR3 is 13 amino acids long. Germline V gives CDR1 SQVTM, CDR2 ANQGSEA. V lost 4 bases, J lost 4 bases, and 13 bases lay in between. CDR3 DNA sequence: TGCAGCGTTGGTCCCAGGGGTGGCTATGGCTACACCTTC. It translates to CSVGPRGGYGYTF. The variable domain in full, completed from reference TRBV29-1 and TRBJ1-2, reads SAVISQKPSRDICQRGTSLTIQCQVDSQVTMMFWYRQQPGQSLTLIATANQGSEATYESGFVIDKFPISRPNLTFSTLTVSNMSPEDSSIYLCSVGPRGGYGYTFGSGTRLTVV.

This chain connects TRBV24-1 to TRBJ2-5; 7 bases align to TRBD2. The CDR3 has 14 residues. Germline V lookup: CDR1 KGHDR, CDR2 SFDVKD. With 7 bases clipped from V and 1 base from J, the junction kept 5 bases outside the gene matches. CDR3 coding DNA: TGTGCCACCAGCGCCGGGGGGTTCCAAGAGACCCAGTACTTC. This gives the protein CATSAGGFQETQYF.

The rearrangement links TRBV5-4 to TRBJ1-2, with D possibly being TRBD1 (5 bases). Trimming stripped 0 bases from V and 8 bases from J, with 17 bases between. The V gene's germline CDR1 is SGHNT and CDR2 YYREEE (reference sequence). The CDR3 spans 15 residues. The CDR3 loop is CASSLAGRERDGYTF. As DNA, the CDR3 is TGTGCCAGCAGCTTGGCCGGCAGGGAGAGGGACGGCTACACCTTC. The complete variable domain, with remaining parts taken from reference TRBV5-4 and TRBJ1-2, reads ETGVTQSPTHLIKTRGQQVTLRCSSQSGHNTVSWYQQALGQGPQFIFQYYREEENGRGNFPPRFSGLQFPNYSSELNVNALELDDSALYLCASSLAGRERDGYTFGSGTRLTVV.

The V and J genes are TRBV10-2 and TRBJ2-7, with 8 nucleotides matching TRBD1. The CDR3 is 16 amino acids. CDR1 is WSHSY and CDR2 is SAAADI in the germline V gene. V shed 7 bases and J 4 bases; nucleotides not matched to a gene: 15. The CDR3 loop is CASNPRAGGGGYEQYF. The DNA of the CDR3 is TGCGCCAGCAACCCCCGGGCAGGGGGCGGAGGGTACGAGCAGTACTTC.

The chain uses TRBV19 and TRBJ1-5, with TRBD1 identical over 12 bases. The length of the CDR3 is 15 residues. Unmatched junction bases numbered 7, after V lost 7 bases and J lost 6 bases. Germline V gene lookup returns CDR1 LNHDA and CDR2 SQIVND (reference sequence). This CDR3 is CASIGTGGISQPQHF. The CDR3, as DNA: TGTGCCAGTATCGGGACAGGGGGCATTTCTCAGCCCCAGCATTTT.

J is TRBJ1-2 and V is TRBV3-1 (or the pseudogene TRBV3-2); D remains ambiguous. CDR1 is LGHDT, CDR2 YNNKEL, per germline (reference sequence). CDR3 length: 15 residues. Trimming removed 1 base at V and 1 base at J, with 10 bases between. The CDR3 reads CASSQAGGFNYGYTF. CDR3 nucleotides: TGTGCCAGCAGCCAAGCCGGCGGTTTTAACTATGGCTACACCTTC.

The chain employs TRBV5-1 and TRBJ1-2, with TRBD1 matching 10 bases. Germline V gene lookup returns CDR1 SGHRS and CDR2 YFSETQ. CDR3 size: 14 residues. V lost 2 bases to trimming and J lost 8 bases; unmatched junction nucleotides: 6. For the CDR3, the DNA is TGCGCCAGCAGCTTCCAGACAGGGGGCCAAGGCTACACCTTC. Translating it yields CASSFQTGGQGYTF.

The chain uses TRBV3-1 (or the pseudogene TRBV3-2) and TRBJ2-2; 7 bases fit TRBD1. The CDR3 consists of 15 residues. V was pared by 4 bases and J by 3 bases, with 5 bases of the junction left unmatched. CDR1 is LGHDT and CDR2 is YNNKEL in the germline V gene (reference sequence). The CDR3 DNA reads TGTGCCAGCAGCCTACTACAGGGGTACACCGGGGAGCTGTTTTTT. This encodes CASSLLQGYTGELFF.

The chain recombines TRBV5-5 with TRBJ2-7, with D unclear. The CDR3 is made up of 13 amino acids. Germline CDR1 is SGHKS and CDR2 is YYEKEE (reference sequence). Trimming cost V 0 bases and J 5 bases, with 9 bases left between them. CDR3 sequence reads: CASSLAGFNEQYF. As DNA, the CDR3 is TGTGCCAGCAGCTTGGCCGGGTTTAACGAGCAGTACTTC.

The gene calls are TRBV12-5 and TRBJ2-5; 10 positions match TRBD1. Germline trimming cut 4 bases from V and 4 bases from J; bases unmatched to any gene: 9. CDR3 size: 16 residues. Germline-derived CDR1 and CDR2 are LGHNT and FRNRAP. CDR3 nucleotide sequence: TGTGCTAGTGGTTGGGGACAGGGGCGGATGGGAGAGACCCAGTACTTC. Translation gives CASGWGQGRMGETQYF.

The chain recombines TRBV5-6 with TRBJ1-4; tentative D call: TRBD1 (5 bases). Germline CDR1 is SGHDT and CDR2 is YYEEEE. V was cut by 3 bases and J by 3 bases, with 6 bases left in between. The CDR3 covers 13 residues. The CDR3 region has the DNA TGTGCCAGCAGCTGGGGGGCTAATGAAAAACTGTTTTTT. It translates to CASSWGANEKLFF.

The CDR3 loop is CASSFSPQGRTGELFF. In DNA, the CDR3 is TGTGCCAGCAGCTTTAGTCCCCAGGGAAGAACCGGGGAGCTGTTTTTT. The rearrangement links TRBV5-5 to TRBJ2-2, with D possibly TRBD1 on 5 matching bases. Trimming pared 2 bases from V and 5 bases from J, leaving 16 bases between. The CDR3 sequence is 16 residues long. Germline V lookup: CDR1 SGHKS, CDR2 YYEKEE (reference sequence). Full variable domain (remainder filled in from reference TRBV5-5 and TRBJ2-2): DAGVTQSPTHLIKTRGQQVTLRCSPISGHKSVSWYQQVLGQGPQFIFQYYEKEERGRGNFPDRFSARQFPNYSSELNVNALLLGDSALYLCASSFSPQGRTGELFFGEGSRLTVL.

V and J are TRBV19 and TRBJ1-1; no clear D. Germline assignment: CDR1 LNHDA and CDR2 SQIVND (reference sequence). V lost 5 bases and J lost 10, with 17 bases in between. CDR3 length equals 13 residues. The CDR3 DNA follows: TGTGCCAGTAGTCGACCGGACCTACGGGCAGCTTTCTTT. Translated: CASSRPDLRAAFF.

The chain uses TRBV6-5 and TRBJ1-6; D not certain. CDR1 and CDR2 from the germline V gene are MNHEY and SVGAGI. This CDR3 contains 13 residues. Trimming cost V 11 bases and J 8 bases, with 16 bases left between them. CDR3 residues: CASSDMSYSPLHF. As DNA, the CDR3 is TGTGCCTCGAGCGACATGTCCTATTCACCCCTCCACTTT.

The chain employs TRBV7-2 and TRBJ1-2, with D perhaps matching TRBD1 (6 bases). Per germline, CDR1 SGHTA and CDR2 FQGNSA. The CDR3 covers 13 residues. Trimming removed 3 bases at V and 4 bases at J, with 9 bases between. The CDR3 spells CASSLGQSYGYTF. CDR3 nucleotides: TGTGCCAGCAGCTTGGGACAAAGCTATGGCTACACCTTC. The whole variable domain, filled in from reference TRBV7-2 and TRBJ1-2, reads GAGVSQSPSNKVTEKGKDVELRCDPISGHTALYWYRQSLGQGLEFLIYFQGNSAPDKSGLPSDRFSAERTGGSVSTLTIQRTQQEDSAVYLCASSLGQSYGYTFGSGTRLTVV.

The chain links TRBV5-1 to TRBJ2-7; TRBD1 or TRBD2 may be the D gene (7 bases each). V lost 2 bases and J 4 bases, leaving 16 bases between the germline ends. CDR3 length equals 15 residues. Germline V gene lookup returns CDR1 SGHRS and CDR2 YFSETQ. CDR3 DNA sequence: TGCGCCAGCAGCTTCTCCCAGGGGGGGTCGTACGAGCAGTACTTC. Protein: CASSFSQGGSYEQYF.

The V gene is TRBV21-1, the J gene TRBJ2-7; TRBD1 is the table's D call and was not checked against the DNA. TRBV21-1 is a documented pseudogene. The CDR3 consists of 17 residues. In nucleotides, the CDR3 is TGTGCCAGCAGCAAAGCGGGGGCAGGGGGCTTCTCCTACGAGCAGTACTTC. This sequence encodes CASSKAGAGGFSYEQYF.

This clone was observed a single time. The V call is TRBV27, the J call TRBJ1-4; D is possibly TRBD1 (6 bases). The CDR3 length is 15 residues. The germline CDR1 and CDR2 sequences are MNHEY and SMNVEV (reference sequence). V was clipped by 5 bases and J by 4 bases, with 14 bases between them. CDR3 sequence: CASSPQGLDNEKLFF. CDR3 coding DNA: TGTGCCAGCAGTCCCCAGGGGCTTGATAATGAAAAACTGTTTTTT. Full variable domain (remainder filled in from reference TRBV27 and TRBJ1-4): EAQVTQNPRYLITVTGKKLTVTCSQNMNHEYMSWYRQDPGLGLRQIYYSMNVEVTDKGDVPEGYKVSRKEKRNFPLILESPSPNQTSLYFCASSPQGLDNEKLFFGSGTQLSVL.